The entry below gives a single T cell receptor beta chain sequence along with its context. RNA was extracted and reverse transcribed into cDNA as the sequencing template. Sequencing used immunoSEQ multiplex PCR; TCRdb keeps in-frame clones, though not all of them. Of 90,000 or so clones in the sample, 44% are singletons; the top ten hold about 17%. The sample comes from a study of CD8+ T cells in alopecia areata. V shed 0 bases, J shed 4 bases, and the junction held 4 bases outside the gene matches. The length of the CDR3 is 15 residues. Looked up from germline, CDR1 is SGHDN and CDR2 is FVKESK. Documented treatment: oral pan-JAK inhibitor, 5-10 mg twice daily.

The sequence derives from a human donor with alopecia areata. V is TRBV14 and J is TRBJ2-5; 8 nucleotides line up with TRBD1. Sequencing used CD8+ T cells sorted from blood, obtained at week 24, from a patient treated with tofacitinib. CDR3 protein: CASSQDQGAGETQYF. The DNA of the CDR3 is TGTGCCAGCAGCCAAGATCAGGGGGCTGGAGAGACCCAGTACTTC.